This T cell receptor beta chain originates from a study of blood T cell repertoires in COVID-19. On the study more broadly: Donors in Cohort 3 who had recovered were those with two negative PCRs, healthcare professional clearance, or resolution of their symptoms. The United States, Italy and Spain provided the acute and convalescent COVID-19 samples. T cells, B-cell-depleted T cells, or PBMCs provided the cDNA or gDNA that served as material.

Only in-frame clones appear in the TCRdb table, and some are missing; sequencing was by immunoSEQ multiplex PCR. The profile shows 250,000 to 300,000 clones, more than 70% of them singletons. Participants were placed into cohorts based on the clinical history they reported. This receptor was identified in a woman aged 55-69 years in a cohort exposed to, infected with or recovered from COVID-19 (not recorded which). The sample was PBMCs or T cells enriched from blood (not recorded which).

The CDR3 spells CASRGSANYGYTF. Here the CDR3 DNA reads TGTGCCAGCAGAGGCAGCGCTAACTATGGCTACACCTTC. The chain uses TRBV27 and TRBJ1-2; no clear D gene. The V and J ends lost 6 bases and 0 bases respectively, with 8 bases between them. CDR3 size: 13 residues. The germline CDR1 and CDR2 sequences are MNHEY and SMNVEV (reference sequence).